This T cell receptor beta chain was captured in a study of blood T cell repertoires in COVID-19 (dated by TCRdb to 2020 to 2022). Context from the whole study: Samples covering the acute and convalescent phases of COVID-19 were provided by collaborators in the United States, Italy and Spain. Where HLA class I and class II types were available, the types were taken from metadata supplied by the sample provider, not from assay-based typing. The prospective study material was composed of cDNA or gDNA derived from T cells, B-cell-depleted T cells, or PBMCs. The sample metadata nearly always contained a de-identified subject ID, COVID-19 status, age in years and sex. The samples were drawn from two sources: the first 160 participants of the ongoing ImmuneRACE study, and fewer than 1,500 subjects contributed by 6 global collaborators. Subjects who had been exposed to COVID-19, were actively infected with it, or had recovered from it provided the deeply sampled blood TCRbeta repertoires that made up the dataset. A freely available public database, intended as a resource for researchers studying the immune response to SARS-CoV-2, is where the repertoires were released.

The CDR3 contains 15 residues, cysteine and phenylalanine counted. Left in the record is the CDR3 DNA by itself, 45 bases read in frame from the first base. V has 5 bases trimmed and J has 0 bases trimmed; junction bases matching no gene number 3. Per the germline V gene, LGHNA is the CDR1 and YNFKEQ is the CDR2. The immunoSEQ Assay, a bias-controlled multiplex PCR, was used to amplify TCRbeta CDR3 regions from genomic DNA. Concerning the study's data processing: The number of nucleated cells in each sample was estimated by amplification of reference gene primers within the assay. Sequence reads were collapsed and filtered to measure the absolute abundance of every unique TCRbeta CDR3 rearrangement. For each sample, productive Simpson clonality was calculated as the square root of Simpson's diversity index over productive rearrangements. Entries here come from immuneACCESS through TCRdb and include only in-frame sequences with V and J called. Some clones fail to appear in such tables; in the studies checked, an unresolved V gene covers under half of the shortfall, and the cause of the remainder is unknown. V and J calls and clone size are as listed in that table; D and trimming were resolved from the DNA. The sample table contains tens of thousands of clones; only one count was recorded for 88% of them. Of the sample, about 5.3% is held by the ten largest clones.

Each collaborating institution followed its own protocols to collect whole blood in K2EDTA tubes. Collaborator samples were shipped for TCRbeta analysis as frozen whole blood, isolated PBMCs, or DNA extracted from either sample type. With respect to this clone: Its antigen is still unknown. There are no base qualities to consult, and no much larger clone falls within one base.

Beyond this particular receptor, the publication reports: The quantity of clinical and demographic metadata differed by source and by participant and was supplied without curation.

The chain is encoded by TRBV4-2 joined to TRBJ1-4; the junction holds 7 bases that match TRBD1. This receptor was identified in a man between 50 and 59 years old with active COVID-19. Sample: peripheral blood. Here is the DNA: TGTGCCAGCAGCATTCAGGGGGCAACTAATGAAAAACTGTTTTTT. Protein translation: CASSIQGATNEKLFF.